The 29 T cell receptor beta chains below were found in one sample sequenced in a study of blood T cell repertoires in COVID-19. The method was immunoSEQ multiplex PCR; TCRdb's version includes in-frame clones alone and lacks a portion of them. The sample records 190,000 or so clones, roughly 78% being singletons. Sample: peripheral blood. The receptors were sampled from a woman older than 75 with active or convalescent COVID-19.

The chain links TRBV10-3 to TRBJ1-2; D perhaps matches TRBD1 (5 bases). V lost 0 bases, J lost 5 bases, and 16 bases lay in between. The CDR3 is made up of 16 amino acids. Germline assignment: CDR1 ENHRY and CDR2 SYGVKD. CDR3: CAISESEIRGEYGYTF. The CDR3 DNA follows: TGTGCCATCAGTGAGTCGGAAATAAGGGGTGAATATGGCTACACCTTC.

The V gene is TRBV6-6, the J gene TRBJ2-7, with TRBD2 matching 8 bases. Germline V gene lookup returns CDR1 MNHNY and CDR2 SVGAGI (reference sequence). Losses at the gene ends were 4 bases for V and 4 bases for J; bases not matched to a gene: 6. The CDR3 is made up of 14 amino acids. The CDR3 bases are TGTGCCAGCAGTTCTTTTTCGGGGGGGTACGAGCAGTACTTC. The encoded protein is CASSSFSGGYEQYF.

CDR3 protein: CASSKGQGGQGGTQYF. The DNA for the CDR3 is TGCGCCAGCAGCAAGGGACAGGGTGGCCAAGGGGGGACCCAGTACTTC. V is TRBV5-1 and J is TRBJ2-5; 9 positions agree with TRBD1. CDR1 is SGHRS and CDR2 is YFSETQ in the germline V gene. The CDR3 runs 16 residues. With 4 bases clipped from V and 7 bases from J, the junction kept 14 bases outside the gene matches.

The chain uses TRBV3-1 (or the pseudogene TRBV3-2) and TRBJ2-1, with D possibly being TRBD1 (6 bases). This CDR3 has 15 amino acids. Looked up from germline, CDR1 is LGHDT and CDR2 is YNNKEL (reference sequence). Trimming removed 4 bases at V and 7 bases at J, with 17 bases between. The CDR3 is CASSLISQGFNEQFF. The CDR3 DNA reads TGTGCCAGCAGCCTCATTTCACAGGGCTTTAATGAGCAGTTCTTC.

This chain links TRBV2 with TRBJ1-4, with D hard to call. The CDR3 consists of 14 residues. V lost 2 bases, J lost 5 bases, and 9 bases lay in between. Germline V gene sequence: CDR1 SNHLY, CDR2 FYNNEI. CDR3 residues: CASSELTRNEKLFF. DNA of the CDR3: TGTGCCAGCAGTGAACTGACACGGAATGAAAAACTGTTTTTT.

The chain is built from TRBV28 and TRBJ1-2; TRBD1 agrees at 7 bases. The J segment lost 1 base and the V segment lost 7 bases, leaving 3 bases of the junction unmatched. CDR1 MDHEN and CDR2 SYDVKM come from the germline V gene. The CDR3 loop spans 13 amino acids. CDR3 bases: TGTGCCAGCACCCGGGACAGTAACTATGGCTACACCTTC. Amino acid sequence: CASTRDSNYGYTF.

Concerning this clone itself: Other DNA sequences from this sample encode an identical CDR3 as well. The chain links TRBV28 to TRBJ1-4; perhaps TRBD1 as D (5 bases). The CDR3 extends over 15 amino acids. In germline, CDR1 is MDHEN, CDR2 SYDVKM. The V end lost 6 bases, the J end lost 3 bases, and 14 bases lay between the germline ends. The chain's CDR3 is CASSSGGAANEKLFF. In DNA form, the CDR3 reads TGTGCCAGCAGCTCAGGAGGGGCAGCTAATGAAAAACTGTTTTTT.

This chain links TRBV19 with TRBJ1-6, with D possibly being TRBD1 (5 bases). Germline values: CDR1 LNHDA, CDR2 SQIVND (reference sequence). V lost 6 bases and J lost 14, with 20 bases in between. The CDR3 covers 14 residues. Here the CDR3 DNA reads TGTGCCAGTAGGTTCGCCAGGGTTACCGATTCCCTCCACTTT. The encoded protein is CASRFARVTDSLHF.

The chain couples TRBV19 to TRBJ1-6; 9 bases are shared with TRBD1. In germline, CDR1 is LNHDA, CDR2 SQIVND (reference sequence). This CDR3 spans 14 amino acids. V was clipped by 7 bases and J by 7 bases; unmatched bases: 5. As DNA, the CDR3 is TGTGCCAGTAATTGGGGACAGGGAAATTCACCCCTCCACTTT. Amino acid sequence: CASNWGQGNSPLHF.

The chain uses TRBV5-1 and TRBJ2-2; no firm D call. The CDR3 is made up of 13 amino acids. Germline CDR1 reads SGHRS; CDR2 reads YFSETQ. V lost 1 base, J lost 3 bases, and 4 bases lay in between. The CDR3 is CASSLSDTGELFF. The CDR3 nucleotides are TGCGCCAGCAGCTTGTCGGACACCGGGGAGCTGTTTTTT.

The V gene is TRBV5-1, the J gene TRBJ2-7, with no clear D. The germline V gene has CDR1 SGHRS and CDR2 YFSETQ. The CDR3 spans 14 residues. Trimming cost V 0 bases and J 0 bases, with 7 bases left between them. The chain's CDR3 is CASSLAQVSYEQYF. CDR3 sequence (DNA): TGCGCCAGCAGCTTGGCGCAGGTCTCCTACGAGCAGTACTTC.

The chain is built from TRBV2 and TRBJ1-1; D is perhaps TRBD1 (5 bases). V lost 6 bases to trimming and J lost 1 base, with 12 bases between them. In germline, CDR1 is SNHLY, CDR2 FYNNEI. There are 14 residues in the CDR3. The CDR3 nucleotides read TGTGCCAGCAGCCCGCAGGGTGCGAACACTGAAGCTTTCTTT. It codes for CASSPQGANTEAFF.

As DNA, the CDR3 is TGTGCCAGTAGTGCAGGGGGCGGGTACGAGCAGTACTTC. It specifies CASSAGGGYEQYF. The chain employs TRBV19 and TRBJ2-7; 8 nucleotides match TRBD1. There are 13 residues in the CDR3. Trimming cost V 5 bases and J 4 bases; bases outside gene matches: 4. Germline values: CDR1 LNHDA, CDR2 SQIVND (reference sequence).

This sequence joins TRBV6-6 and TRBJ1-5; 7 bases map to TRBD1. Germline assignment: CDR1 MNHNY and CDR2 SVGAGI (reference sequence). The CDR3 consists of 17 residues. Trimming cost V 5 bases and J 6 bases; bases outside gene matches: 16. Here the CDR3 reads CASSRYPKTGASQPQHF. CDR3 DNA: TGTGCCAGCAGTCGCTACCCCAAAACAGGGGCTAGTCAGCCCCAGCATTTT.

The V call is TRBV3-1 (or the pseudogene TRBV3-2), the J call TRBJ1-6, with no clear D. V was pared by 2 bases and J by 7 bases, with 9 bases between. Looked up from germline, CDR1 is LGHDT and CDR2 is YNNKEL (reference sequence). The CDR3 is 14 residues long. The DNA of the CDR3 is TGTGCCAGCAGCCAAAATCTACGAAATTCACCCCTCCACTTT. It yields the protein CASSQNLRNSPLHF.

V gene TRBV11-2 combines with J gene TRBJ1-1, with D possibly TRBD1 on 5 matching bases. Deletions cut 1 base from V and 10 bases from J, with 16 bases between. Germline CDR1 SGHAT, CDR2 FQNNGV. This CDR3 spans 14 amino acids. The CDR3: CASSLVGFTQGAFF. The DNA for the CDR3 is TGTGCCAGCAGCTTAGTTGGTTTTACTCAGGGAGCTTTCTTT. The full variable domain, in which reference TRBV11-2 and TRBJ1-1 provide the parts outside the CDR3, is EAGVAQSPRYKIIEKRQSVAFWCNPISGHATLYWYQQILGQGPKLLIQFQNNGVVDDSQLPKDRFSAERLKGVDSTLKIQPAKLEDSAVYLCASSLVGFTQGAFFGQGTRLTVV.

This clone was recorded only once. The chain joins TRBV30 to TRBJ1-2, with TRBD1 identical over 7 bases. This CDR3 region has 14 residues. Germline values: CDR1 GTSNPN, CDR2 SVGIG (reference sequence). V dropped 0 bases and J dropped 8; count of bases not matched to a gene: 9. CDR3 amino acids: CAWSVSGTAWGYTF. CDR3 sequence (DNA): TGTGCCTGGAGTGTTTCCGGGACAGCCTGGGGCTACACCTTC.

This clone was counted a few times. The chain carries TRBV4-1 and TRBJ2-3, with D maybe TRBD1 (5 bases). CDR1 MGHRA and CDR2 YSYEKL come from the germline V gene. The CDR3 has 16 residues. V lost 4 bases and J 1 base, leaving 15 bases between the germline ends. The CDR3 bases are TGCGCCAGCAGCCTGACTGGGGCTTTGGGCACAGATACGCAGTATTTT. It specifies CASSLTGALGTDTQYF.

CDR3 region: CASRTDSQETQYF. The CDR3 DNA is TGTGCCAGCAGAACGGACAGCCAAGAGACCCAGTACTTC. The chain combines TRBV7-2 with TRBJ2-5; D perhaps matches TRBD1 (6 bases). V was clipped by 6 bases and J by 1 base, with 9 bases between them. This CDR3 has 13 amino acids. Germline lookup yields CDR1 SGHTA and CDR2 FQGNSA.

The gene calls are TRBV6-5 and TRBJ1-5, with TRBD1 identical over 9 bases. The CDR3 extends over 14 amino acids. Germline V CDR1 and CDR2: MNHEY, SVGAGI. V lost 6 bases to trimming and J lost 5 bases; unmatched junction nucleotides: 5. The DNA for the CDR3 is TGTGCCAGCAGGGCGGGACAGGGCGATCAGCCCCAGCATTTT. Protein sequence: CASRAGQGDQPQHF.

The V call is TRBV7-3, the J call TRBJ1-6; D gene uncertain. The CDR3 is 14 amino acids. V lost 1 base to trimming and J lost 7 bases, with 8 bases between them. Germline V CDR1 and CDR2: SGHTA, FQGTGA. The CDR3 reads CASSLKQPNSPLHF. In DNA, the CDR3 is TGTGCCAGCAGCTTAAAACAGCCGAATTCACCCCTCCACTTT.

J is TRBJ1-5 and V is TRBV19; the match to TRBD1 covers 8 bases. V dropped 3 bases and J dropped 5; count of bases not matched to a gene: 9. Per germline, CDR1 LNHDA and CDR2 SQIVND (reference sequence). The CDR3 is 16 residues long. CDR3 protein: CASSIIDRGAYQPQHF. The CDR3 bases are TGTGCCAGTAGTATTATTGACAGGGGAGCTTATCAGCCCCAGCATTTT.

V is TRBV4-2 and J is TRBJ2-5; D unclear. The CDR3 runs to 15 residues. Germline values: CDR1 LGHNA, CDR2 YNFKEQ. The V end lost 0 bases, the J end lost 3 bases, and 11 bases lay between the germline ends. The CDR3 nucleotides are TGTGCCAGCAGCCAAGATTTCGGCCGGGAAGAGACCCAGTACTTC. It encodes CASSQDFGREETQYF.

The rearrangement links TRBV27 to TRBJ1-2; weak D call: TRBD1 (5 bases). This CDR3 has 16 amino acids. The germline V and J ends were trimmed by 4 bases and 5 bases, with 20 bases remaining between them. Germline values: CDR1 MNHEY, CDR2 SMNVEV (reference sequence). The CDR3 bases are TGTGCCAGCAGTTACGGGGGGACCTACCTAAATTATGGCTACACCTTC. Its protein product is CASSYGGTYLNYGYTF.

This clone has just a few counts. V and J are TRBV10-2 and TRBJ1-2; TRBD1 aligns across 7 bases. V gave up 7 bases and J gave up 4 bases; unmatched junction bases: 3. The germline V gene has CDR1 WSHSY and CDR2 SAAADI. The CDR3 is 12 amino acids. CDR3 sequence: CASTRDSYGYTF. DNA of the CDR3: TGCGCCAGCACCAGGGACAGCTATGGCTACACCTTC.

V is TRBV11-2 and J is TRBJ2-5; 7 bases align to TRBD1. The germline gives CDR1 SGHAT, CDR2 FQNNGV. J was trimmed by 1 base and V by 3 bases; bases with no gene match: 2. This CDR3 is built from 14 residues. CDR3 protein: CASSFWDSQETQYF. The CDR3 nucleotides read TGTGCCAGCAGCTTCTGGGACAGCCAAGAGACCCAGTACTTC.

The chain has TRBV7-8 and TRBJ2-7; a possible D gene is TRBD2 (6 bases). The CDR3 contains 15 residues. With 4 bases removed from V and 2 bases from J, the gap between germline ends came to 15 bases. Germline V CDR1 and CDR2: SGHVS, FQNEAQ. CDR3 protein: CASSSDAGLTYEQYF. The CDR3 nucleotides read TGTGCCAGCAGCTCTGACGCGGGGCTGACCTACGAGCAGTACTTC. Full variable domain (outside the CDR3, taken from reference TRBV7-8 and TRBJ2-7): GAGVSQSPRYKVAKRGQDVALRCDPISGHVSLFWYQQALGQGPEFLTYFQNEAQLDKSGLPSDRFFAERPEGSVSTLKIQRTQQEDSAVYLCASSSDAGLTYEQYFGPGTRLTVT.

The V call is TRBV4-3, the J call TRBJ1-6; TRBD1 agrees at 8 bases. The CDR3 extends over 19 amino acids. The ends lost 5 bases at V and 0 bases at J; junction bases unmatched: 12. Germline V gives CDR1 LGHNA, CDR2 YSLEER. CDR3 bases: TGCGCCAGCAGCAGGTACCTCAACACAGGGGGCTCCTATAATTCACCCCTCCACTTT. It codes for CASSRYLNTGGSYNSPLHF.

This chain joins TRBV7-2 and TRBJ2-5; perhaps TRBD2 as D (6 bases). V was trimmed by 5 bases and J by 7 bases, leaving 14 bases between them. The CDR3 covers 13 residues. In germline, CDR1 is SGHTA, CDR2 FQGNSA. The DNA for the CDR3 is TGTGCCAGCAGCGGCGGGACCCTCCGGACCCAGTACTTC. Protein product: CASSGGTLRTQYF.